The 5 T cell receptor beta chains below were found in one sample sequenced in a study of shared clonotypes between healthy human individuals. Repertoires were generated with immunoSEQ multiplex PCR, while TCRdb's copy carries only in-frame clones and drops some. The sample consists of roughly 96,000 clones, around half of them appearing once. Sequencing was performed on PBMCs. These receptors were obtained from a woman between 35 and 50 years old in good health. Some clones in this sample may be carry-over from other donors' samples.

V is TRBV28 and J is TRBJ2-7; 7 bases map to TRBD2. The CDR3 is 13 amino acids. Germline CDR1 MDHEN, CDR2 SYDVKM. V trimming: 6 bases; J trimming: 4 bases; junction bases outside the gene matches: 6. CDR3: CASSLAEPYEQYF. The CDR3, as DNA: TGTGCCAGCAGCCTAGCGGAGCCGTACGAGCAGTACTTC.

This clone was counted a few times. The chain is built from TRBV7-2 and TRBJ1-4; D might be TRBD1 (6 bases). The CDR3 is made up of 14 amino acids. V was pared by 5 bases and J by 8 bases, with 15 bases between. The germline CDR1 and CDR2 sequences are SGHTA and FQGNSA. CDR3 bases: TGTGCCAGCAGCATAACCCGACAGGTCGAAAAACTGTTTTTT. Translating it yields CASSITRQVEKLFF.

V and J are TRBV30 and TRBJ1-1; D gene uncertain. This CDR3 contains 12 residues. CDR1 GTSNPN and CDR2 SVGIG come from the germline V gene (reference sequence). Trimming cost V 0 bases and J 1 base, with 3 bases left between them. This CDR3 reads CAWSVGNTEAFF. CDR3 DNA sequence: TGTGCCTGGAGTGTAGGGAACACTGAAGCTTTCTTT.

V usage is TRBV6-6 and J usage is TRBJ2-7, with D unresolved. This CDR3 comprises 13 residues. The V end lost 0 bases, the J end lost 2 bases, and 5 bases lay between the germline ends. Germline V gene sequence: CDR1 MNHNY, CDR2 SVGAGI (reference sequence). CDR3 in DNA: TGTGCCAGCAGTTACTCGGACCCCTACGAGCAGTACTTC. Translating gives CASSYSDPYEQYF.

The count of this clone is one. This chain joins TRBV2 and TRBJ2-1; D uncertain. Germline CDR1 SNHLY, CDR2 FYNNEI. The V and J ends lost 7 bases and 3 bases respectively, with 4 bases between them. CDR3 length: 11 residues. The CDR3 sequence: CASKLYNEQFF. CDR3 bases: TGTGCCAGCAAGCTCTACAATGAGCAGTTCTTC.